The entry below gives a single T cell receptor (beta chain) sequence along with its context. The target antigen is unknown. These data originate in a study of CXCR3-negative and CXCR3-positive naive CD8 T cells. Study information: Roughly 150 million TRB reads were obtained overall (about 1.5 +/- 0.3 million per library). Study-wide findings and caveats: Naive CXCR3-negative cells resembled naive CXCR3-positive cells in TRBV-TRBJ usage; memory cells differed. Once cells were cryopreserved, CXCR3 expression went down partly, and most assays used fresh PBMCs.

TRB cDNA was prepared as libraries by UMI-labeled 5' RACE. After re-calling the 5' RACE reads, TCRdb lists one entry per CDR3 protein, DNA absent. This specimen shows 35,000 to 50,000 distinct CDR3 sequences; the ten leading clones hold about 10%. The CDR3 has 15 residues. Germline V lookup: CDR1 SGHTA, CDR2 FQGNSA. Researchers reported sorting every CD8+ T cell subset in triplicate, 250,000 to 300,000 cells per sort. This sequence was found in a human donor in good health. Some clones in this sample may be carry-over from other donors' samples. The specimen sequenced was memory CD8+ T cells from blood. The genes are TRBV7-2 and TRBJ1-2. The CDR3 spells CASSPDVGIYYGYTF.